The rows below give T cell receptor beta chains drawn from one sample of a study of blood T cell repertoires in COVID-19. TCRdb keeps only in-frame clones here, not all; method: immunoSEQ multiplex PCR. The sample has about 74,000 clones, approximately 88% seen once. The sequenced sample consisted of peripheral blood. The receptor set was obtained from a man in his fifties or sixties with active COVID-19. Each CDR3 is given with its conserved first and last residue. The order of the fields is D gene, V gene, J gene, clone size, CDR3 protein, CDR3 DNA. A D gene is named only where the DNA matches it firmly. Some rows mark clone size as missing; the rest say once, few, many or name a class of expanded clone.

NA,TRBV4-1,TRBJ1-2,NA,CASSSIGGDGYTF,TGCGCCAGCAGCTCTATAGGGGGTGATGGCTACACCTTC
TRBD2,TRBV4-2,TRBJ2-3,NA,CASSQAGTTSTDTQYF,TGTGCCAGCAGCCAAGCCGGGACTACTAGCACAGATACGCAGTATTTT
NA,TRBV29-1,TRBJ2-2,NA,CSSFEGAGELFF,TGCAGCTCCTTTGAGGGCGCCGGGGAGCTGTTTTTT
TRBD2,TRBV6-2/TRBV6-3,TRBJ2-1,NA,CASSYRLADEQFF,TGTGCCAGCAGTTACCGTCTAGCGGATGAGCAGTTCTTC
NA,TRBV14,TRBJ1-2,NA,CASSLRQAYGYTF,TGTGCCAGCAGCTTACGACAGGCGTATGGCTACACCTTC
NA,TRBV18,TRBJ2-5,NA,CASSRDRLNQETQYF,TGTGCCAGCTCACGAGACAGGTTGAACCAAGAGACCCAGTACTTC
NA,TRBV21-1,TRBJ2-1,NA,CASSSRDRAGHEQFF,TGTGCCAGCAGCAGCCGGGACAGGGCAGGCCATGAGCAGTTCTTC
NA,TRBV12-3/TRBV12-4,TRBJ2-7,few,CASSLVTAYEQYF,TGTGCCAGCAGTTTAGTCACGGCCTACGAGCAGTACTTC
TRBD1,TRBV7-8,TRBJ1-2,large,CASSAGQGALGYTF,TGTGCCAGCAGCGCGGGACAGGGGGCGCTTGGCTACACCTTC
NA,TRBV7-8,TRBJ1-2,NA,CASSWDVGGVTF,TGTGCCAGCAGCTGGGACGTGGGAGGGGTCACCTTC
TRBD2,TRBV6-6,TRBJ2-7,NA,CASRIGLALLGEQYF,TGTGCCTCTCGTATAGGACTAGCGCTACTAGGGGAGCAGTACTTC
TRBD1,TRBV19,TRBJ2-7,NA,CASSIRGFYEQYF,TGTGCCAGTAGTATCAGGGGGTTTTACGAGCAGTACTTC
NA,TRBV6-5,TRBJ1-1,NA,CASIGAVNTEAFF,TGTGCCAGCATTGGGGCAGTAAACACTGAAGCTTTCTTT
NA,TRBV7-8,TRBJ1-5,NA,CASSLEQGPGSKPQHF,TGTGCCAGCAGCTTAGAACAGGGCCCCGGATCGAAGCCCCAGCATTTT
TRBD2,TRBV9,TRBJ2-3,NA,CASSVGLRPDTQYF,TGTGCCAGCAGCGTGGGACTACGGCCCGATACGCAGTATTTT
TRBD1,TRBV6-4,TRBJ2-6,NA,CASSENRGSGANVLTF,TGTGCCAGCAGTGAGAACAGGGGCTCTGGGGCCAACGTCCTGACTTTC
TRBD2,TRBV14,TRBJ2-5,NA,CASSRGLAGAETQYF,TGTGCCAGCAGCCGTGGACTAGCGGGGGCGGAGACCCAGTACTTC
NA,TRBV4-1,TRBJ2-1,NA,CASSQEASSYNEQFF,TGCGCCAGCAGCCAAGAAGCGAGCTCCTACAATGAGCAGTTCTTC
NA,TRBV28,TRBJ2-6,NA,CASSLLRGSGANVLTF,TGTGCCAGCAGTCTCCTACGGGGTTCTGGGGCCAACGTCCTGACTTTC
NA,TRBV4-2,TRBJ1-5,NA,CASSQGQDSNQPQHF,TGTGCCAGCAGCCAGGGACAAGATAGCAATCAGCCCCAGCATTTT
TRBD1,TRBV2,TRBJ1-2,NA,CASRTGGLNYGYTF,TGTGCCAGCAGGACAGGGGGCCTTAACTATGGCTACACCTTC
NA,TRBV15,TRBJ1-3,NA,CATSTPSRFYSGNTIYF,TGTGCCACCAGCACACCCTCGAGGTTTTACTCTGGAAACACCATATATTTT
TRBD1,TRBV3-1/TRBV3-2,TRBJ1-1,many,CASSQNFYGTGLNTEAFF,TGTGCCAGCAGCCAAAATTTTTACGGGACAGGTTTGAACACTGAAGCTTTCTTT
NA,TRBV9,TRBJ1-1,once,CASTPWGSGTEAFF,TGTGCCAGCACCCCCTGGGGCTCAGGAACTGAAGCTTTCTTT
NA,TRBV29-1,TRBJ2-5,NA,CSVEEARGPPGWTQYF,TGCAGCGTTGAAGAGGCACGTGGCCCCCCGGGTTGGACCCAGTACTTC
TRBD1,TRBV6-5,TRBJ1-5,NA,CASSWGQGIQPQHF,TGTGCCAGCAGTTGGGGACAGGGAATCCAGCCCCAGCATTTT
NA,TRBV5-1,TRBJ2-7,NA,CASSLEVGGSYEQYF,TGCGCCAGCAGCTTGGAGGTGGGGGGCTCCTACGAGCAGTACTTC
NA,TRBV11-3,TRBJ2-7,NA,CASSVVVVSFNEQYF,TGTGCCAGCAGCGTAGTAGTTGTTAGCTTTAACGAGCAGTACTTC
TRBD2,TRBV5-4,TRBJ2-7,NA,CASSRGAGPYYEQYF,TGTGCCAGCAGCCGTGGAGCGGGGCCCTACTACGAGCAGTACTTC
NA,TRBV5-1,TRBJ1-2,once,CASSWTQGWDGYTF,TGCGCCAGCAGCTGGACGCAGGGATGGGATGGCTACACCTTC
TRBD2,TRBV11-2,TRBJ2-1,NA,CASSPRGGVNEQFF,TGTGCCAGCAGCCCACGGGGGGGGGTGAATGAGCAGTTCTTC
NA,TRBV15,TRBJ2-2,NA,CATSRTLETNTGELFF,TGTGCCACCAGCAGGACGCTCGAGACAAACACCGGGGAGCTGTTTTTT